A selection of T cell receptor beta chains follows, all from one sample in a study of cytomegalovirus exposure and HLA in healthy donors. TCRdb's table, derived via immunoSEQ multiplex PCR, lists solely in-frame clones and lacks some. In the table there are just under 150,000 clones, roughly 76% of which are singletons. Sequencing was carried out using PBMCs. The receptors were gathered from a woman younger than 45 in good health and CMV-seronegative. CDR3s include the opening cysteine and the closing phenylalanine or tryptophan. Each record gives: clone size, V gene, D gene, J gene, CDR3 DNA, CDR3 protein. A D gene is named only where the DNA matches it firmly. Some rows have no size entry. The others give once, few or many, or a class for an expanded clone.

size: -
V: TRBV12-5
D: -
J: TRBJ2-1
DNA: TGTGCTAGTGGTTTCCAGGCCTACAATGAGCAGTTCTTC
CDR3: CASGFQAYNEQFF

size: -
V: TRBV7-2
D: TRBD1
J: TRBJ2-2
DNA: TGTGCCAGCAGCCGAATTAGGGGGCGCGACACCGGGGAGCTGTTTTTT
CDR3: CASSRIRGRDTGELFF

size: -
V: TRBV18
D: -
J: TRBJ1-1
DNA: TGTGCCAGCTCACCCGGAGGAAAGGGCACTGAAGCTTTCTTT
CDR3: CASSPGGKGTEAFF

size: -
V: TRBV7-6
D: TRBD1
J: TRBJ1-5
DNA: TGTGCCAGCAGCCGGGGACAGGGGGTATGGCAGCCCCAGCATTTT
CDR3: CASSRGQGVWQPQHF

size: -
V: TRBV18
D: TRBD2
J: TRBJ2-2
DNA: TGTGCCAGCTCACCTCGGGACTACCTTAACACCGGGGAGCTGTTTTTT
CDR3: CASSPRDYLNTGELFF

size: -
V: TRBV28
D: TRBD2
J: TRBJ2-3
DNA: TGTGCCAGCAGTTTAGCGGGAGGGCCGTCAGATACGCAGTATTTT
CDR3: CASSLAGGPSDTQYF

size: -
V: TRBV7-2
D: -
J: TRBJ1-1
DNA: TGTGCCAGCAGCTCGACAGTGACTGATGAAGCTTTCTTT
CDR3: CASSSTVTDEAFF

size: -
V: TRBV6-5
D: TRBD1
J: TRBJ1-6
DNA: TGTGCCAGCAGTAGAGGACAGGGGGCTTCACCCCTCCACTTT
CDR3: CASSRGQGASPLHF

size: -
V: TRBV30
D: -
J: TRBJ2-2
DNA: TGTGCCTGGACCGACAGCGCGAACACCGGGGAGCTGTTTTTT
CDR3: CAWTDSANTGELFF

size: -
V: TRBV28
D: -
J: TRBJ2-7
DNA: TGTGCCAGCGCGGCGGGATCCTACGAGCAGTACTTC
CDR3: CASAAGSYEQYF

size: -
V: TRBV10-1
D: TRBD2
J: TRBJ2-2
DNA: TGCGCCAGCAGTGAGCCGGCGACTAGCGGGAAGGGGACCGGGGAGCTGTTTTTT
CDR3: CASSEPATSGKGTGELFF

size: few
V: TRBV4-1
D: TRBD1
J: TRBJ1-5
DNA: TGCGCCAGCAGCCGGGACAGTCCACAGGATCAGCCCCAGCATTTT
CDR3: CASSRDSPQDQPQHF

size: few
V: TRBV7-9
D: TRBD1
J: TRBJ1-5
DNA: TGTTCCAGCAGCTTAACAGGGGGGGATGGCAATCAGCCCCAGCATTTT
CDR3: CSSSLTGGDGNQPQHF

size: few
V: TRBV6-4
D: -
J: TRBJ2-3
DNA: TGTGCCAGCAGTGATTCAGTCACAGATACGCAGTATTTT
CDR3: CASSDSVTDTQYF

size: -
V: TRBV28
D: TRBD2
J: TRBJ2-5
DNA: TGTGCCAGCAGCATAACTAGCGGGAGTGAGACCCAGTACTTC
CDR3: CASSITSGSETQYF

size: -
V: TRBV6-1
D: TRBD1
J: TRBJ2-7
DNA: TGTGCCAGCACGGGACAGGGCGACGAGCAGTACTTC
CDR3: CASTGQGDEQYF

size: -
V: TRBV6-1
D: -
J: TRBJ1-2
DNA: TGTGCCAGCAGTCCCTCAGAGAGGAGTGGCTACACCTTC
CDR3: CASSPSERSGYTF

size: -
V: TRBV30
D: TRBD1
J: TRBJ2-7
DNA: TGTGCCTGGAGCTTCGGGACAGTCTACGAGCAGTACTTC
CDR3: CAWSFGTVYEQYF

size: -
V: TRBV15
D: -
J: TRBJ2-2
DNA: TGTGCCACCAGCAATACCCCCGGGAACACCGGGGAGCTGTTTTTT
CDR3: CATSNTPGNTGELFF

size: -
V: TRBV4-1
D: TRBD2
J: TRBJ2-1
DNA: TGCGCCAGCAGCCAATTCACTAGCGGGGGCTACAATGAGCAGTTCTTC
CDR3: CASSQFTSGGYNEQFF

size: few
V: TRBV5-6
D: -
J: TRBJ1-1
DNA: TGTGCCAGCAGCTTGGCCAGGGGCCGGACTGAAGCTTTCTTT
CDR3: CASSLARGRTEAFF

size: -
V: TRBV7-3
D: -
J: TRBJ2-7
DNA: TGTGCCAGCAGCTTTTACGGAGGCGGCTCCTACGAGCAGTACTTC
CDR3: CASSFYGGGSYEQYF

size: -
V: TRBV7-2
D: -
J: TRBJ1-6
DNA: TGTGCCAGCAGCTTAGACAGGGCGCATTCACCCCTCCACTTT
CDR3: CASSLDRAHSPLHF

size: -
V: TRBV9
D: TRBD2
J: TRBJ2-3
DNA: TGTGCCAGCAGCGTAGCTACCGGGACTAGGGATACGCAGTATTTT
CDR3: CASSVATGTRDTQYF

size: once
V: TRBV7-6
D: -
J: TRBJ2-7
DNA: TGTGCCAGCAGCTTAGATGTCGGTCTTTCCTACGAGCAGTACTTC
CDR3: CASSLDVGLSYEQYF

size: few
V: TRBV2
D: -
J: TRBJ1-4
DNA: TGTGCCAGCAGTGATGTAGGGCGGGCTAATGAAAAACTGTTTTTT
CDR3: CASSDVGRANEKLFF

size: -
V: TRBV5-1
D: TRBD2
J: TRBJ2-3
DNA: TGCGCCAGCAGCCTATCCGGGGGGGGCGGCACAGATACGCAGTATTTT
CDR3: CASSLSGGGGTDTQYF

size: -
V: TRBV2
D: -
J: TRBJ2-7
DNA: TGTGCCAGCAGCTACCTGCGCCCACCCTACGAGCAGTACTTC
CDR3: CASSYLRPPYEQYF

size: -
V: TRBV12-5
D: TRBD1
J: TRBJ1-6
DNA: TGTGCTAGTGGCTCGCCGCAGGGGGAGAATTCACCCCTCCACTTT
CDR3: CASGSPQGENSPLHF

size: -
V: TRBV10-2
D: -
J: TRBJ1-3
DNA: TGCGCCAGCAAGGCGGCAGCCGGGAGCTCTGGAAACACCATATATTTT
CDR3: CASKAAAGSSGNTIYF

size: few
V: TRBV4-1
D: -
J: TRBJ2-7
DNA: TGCGCCAGCAGCTTTAGACGTGACAGTAGCTCCTACGAGCAGTACTTC
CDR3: CASSFRRDSSSYEQYF

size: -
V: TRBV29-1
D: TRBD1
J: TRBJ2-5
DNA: TGCAGCGTTGTCATCGGAACAGGGGACGAGACCCAGTACTTC
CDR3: CSVVIGTGDETQYF

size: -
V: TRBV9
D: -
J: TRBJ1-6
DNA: TGTGCCAGCAGCTCACAGGGCTATAATTCACCCCTCCACTTT
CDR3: CASSSQGYNSPLHF

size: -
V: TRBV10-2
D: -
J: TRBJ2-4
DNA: TGCGCCAGCAGATACAAGACAGGACCCGAGGGAGCCAAAAACATTCAGTACTTC
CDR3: CASRYKTGPEGAKNIQYF

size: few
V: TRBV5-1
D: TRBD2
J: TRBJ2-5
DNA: TGCGCCAGCAGCTTGGATCGCAGCGGGATCCAAGAGACCCAGTACTTC
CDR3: CASSLDRSGIQETQYF

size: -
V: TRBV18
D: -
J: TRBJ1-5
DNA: TGTGCCAGCTCACCACCGAGGGATAGCAATCAGCCCCAGCATTTT
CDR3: CASSPPRDSNQPQHF

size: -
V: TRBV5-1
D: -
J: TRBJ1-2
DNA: TGCGCCAGCAGCGAGGGACATTCACTCTATGGCTACACCTTC
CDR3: CASSEGHSLYGYTF

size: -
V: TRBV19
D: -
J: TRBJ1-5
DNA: TGTGCCAGTAGTATAGCCAGGGGCAATCAGCCCCAGCATTTT
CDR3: CASSIARGNQPQHF

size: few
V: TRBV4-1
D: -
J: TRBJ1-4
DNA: TGCGCCAGCAGCCTCCCCGGGGCTAATGAAAAACTGTTTTTT
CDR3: CASSLPGANEKLFF

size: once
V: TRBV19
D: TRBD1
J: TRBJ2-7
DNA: TGTGCCAGTAGATTATCCGGACAGGGTTTAGGGGAGCAGTACTTC
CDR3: CASRLSGQGLGEQYF

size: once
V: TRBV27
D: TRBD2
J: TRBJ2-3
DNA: TGTGCCAGCACCCTCGGGAGGGGAGATACGCAGTATTTT
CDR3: CASTLGRGDTQYF

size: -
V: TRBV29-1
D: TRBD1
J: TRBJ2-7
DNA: TGCAGCGCATGGGACAGGGGTCATTCCTACGAGCAGTACTTC
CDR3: CSAWDRGHSYEQYF

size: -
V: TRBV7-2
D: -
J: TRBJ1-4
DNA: TGTGCCAGCAGCTTATGGCCAGTAACTAATGAAAAACTGTTTTTT
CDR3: CASSLWPVTNEKLFF

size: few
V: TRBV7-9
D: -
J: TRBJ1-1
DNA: TGTTCCAGCAGCTTCATGAACACTGAAGCTTTCTTT
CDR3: CSSSFMNTEAFF

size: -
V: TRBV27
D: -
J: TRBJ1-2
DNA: TGTGCCAGCAGTTTTCGTGGGGGCAACTATGGCTACACCTTC
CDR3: CASSFRGGNYGYTF

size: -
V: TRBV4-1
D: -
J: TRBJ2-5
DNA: TGCGCCAGCAGCCGAACCTTAGGAGCCCAAGAGACCCAGTACTTC
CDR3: CASSRTLGAQETQYF

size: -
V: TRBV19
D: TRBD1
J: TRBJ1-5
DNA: TGTGCCAGTAGTATAGGGACGACAGGGATGGGCGGGTATCGGCGCCAGCATTTT
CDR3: CASSIGTTGMGGYRRQHF

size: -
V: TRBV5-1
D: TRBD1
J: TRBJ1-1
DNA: TGCGCCAGCAGCGCCGGACAGGGGACGAACACTGAAGCTTTCTTT
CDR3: CASSAGQGTNTEAFF

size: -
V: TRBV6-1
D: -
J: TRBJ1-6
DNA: TGTGCCAGCAGTGAAGCGCGGGGGGGAAATTCACCCCTCCACTTT
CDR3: CASSEARGGNSPLHF